This T cell receptor (beta chain) was recorded in a study of blood T cells in healthy people across ages. The use of a sample-barcoded 5' primer and a J-beta primer mix characterized a second PCR of roughly 6 to 11 cycles. TCRdb reprocessed the 5' RACE reads via MiXCR and lists one record per CDR3 protein. The sample yields 1.5 million to 2 million distinct CDR3 sequences, over 25% seen once. The CDR3 consists of 16 residues. Deletions cut 0 bases from V and 5 bases from J, with 15 bases between. Germline CDR1 is SGHAT and CDR2 is FQNNGV. The extraction recovered at least 5 micrograms of total RNA per sample.

The J gene is TRBJ2-3, the V gene TRBV11-2; D gene ambiguous. This sequence originates from a woman aged 25 to 39 in good health. Sequencing used blood. The CDR3, as DNA: TGTGCCAGCAGCTTAGATAGTCGGGCCCAACAAGATACGCAGTATTTT. As protein: CASSLDSRAQQDTQYF. The complete variable domain, with remaining parts taken from reference TRBV11-2 and TRBJ2-3, reads EAGVAQSPRYKIIEKRQSVAFWCNPISGHATLYWYQQILGQGPKLLIQFQNNGVVDDSQLPKDRFSAERLKGVDSTLKIQPAKLEDSAVYLCASSLDSRAQQDTQYFGPGTRLTVL.